A selection of T cell receptor beta chains follows, all from one sample in a study of T-cell reconstitution after alpha-beta-depleted transplantation in children. TCRdb analysed the PCR reads with MiXCR anew, one entry per CDR3 protein. The table lists some 840,000 distinct CDR3 sequences, roughly 15% of them singletons. The sequenced sample was PBMCs, mostly from graft donor cells, obtained 360 days after TCRalphabeta/CD19-depleted stem cell transplant. The receptor set was obtained from a male patient under 18 who had a stem cell transplant for acute lymphoblastic leukemia, so the T cells may come from the graft donor. CDR3s include the opening cysteine and the closing phenylalanine or tryptophan. The D gene is left open where the match is weak. Not every row has a clone size; where given, it reads once, few, many or a size class.

size: NA
J: TRBJ2-5
D: NA
V: TRBV18
CDR3: CASSPRGDLYQETQYF
DNA: TGTGCCAGCTCACCACGGGGGGACCTGTACCAAGAGACCCAGTACTTC

size: NA
J: TRBJ1-1
D: NA
V: TRBV5-1
CDR3: CASIETLMNTEAFF
DNA: TGCGCCAGCATCGAGACACTTATGAACACTGAAGCTTTCTTT

size: NA
J: TRBJ2-1
D: TRBD2
V: TRBV11-1
CDR3: CASSFSGTSGENEQFF
DNA: TGTGCCAGCAGCTTTTCCGGGACTAGCGGCGAGAATGAGCAGTTCTTC

size: NA
J: TRBJ1-1
D: NA
V: TRBV3-1
CDR3: CASSHGTFTEAFF
DNA: TGTGCCAGCAGCCACGGGACGTTCACTGAAGCTTTCTTT

size: NA
J: TRBJ2-6
D: NA
V: TRBV12-3/TRBV12-4
CDR3: CASSLGERSGANVLTF
DNA: TGTGCCAGCAGTTTGGGGGAACGCTCTGGGGCCAACGTCCTGACTTTC

size: NA
J: TRBJ2-2
D: NA
V: TRBV2
CDR3: CATLQENTGELFF
DNA: TGTGCCACCCTCCAGGAGAACACCGGGGAGCTGTTTTTT

size: NA
J: TRBJ1-1
D: NA
V: TRBV19
CDR3: CASSKRGSTEAFF
DNA: TGTGCCAGTAGTAAACGGGGGAGCACTGAAGCTTTCTTT

size: few
J: TRBJ1-3
D: NA
V: TRBV9
CDR3: CASSRDYSGNTIYF
DNA: TGTGCCAGCAGCAGGGATTACTCTGGAAACACCATATATTTT

size: NA
J: TRBJ2-7
D: TRBD2
V: TRBV11-2
CDR3: CASSPRLAGGTYEQYF
DNA: TGTGCCAGCAGCCCGCGACTAGCGGGAGGCACCTACGAGCAGTACTTC

size: many
J: TRBJ2-7
D: NA
V: TRBV18
CDR3: CASSTDYEQYF
DNA: TGTGCCAGCTCAACTGACTACGAGCAGTACTTC

size: NA
J: TRBJ2-7
D: TRBD2
V: TRBV28
CDR3: CASSSLAGVYYEQYF
DNA: TGTGCCAGCAGTTCCCTAGCGGGTGTTTACTACGAGCAGTACTTC

size: few
J: TRBJ2-1
D: NA
V: TRBV5-1
CDR3: CASSGKGLDLPNEQFF
DNA: TGCGCCAGCAGCGGGAAGGGACTGGACCTCCCCAATGAGCAGTTCTTC

size: NA
J: TRBJ2-3
D: TRBD1
V: TRBV5-1
CDR3: CASSPDRDRLGDTQYF
DNA: TGCGCCAGCAGCCCGGACCGGGACAGGCTGGGGGATACGCAGTATTTT

size: NA
J: TRBJ2-1
D: NA
V: TRBV19
CDR3: CASSIDQLQSYNEQFF
DNA: TGTGCCAGTAGTATAGACCAACTGCAGTCCTACAATGAGCAGTTCTTC

size: few
J: TRBJ1-1
D: NA
V: TRBV20-1
CDR3: CSESRALLESDTEAFF
DNA: TGCAGCGAGTCCAGGGCTCTCCTGGAGTCGGACACTGAAGCTTTCTTT

size: NA
J: TRBJ2-7
D: TRBD1
V: TRBV12-3/TRBV12-4
CDR3: CASSSPRQGAEDF
DNA: TGTGCCAGCAGTTCCCCGAGACAGGGGGCCGAGGACTTC

size: NA
J: TRBJ2-2
D: TRBD2
V: TRBV29-1
CDR3: CSVELSGRASTGELFF
DNA: TGCAGCGTTGAACTTAGCGGGAGGGCCAGCACCGGGGAGCTGTTTTTT

size: few
J: TRBJ1-6
D: NA
V: TRBV5-1
CDR3: CASSLDPVSPLHF
DNA: TGCGCCAGCAGCTTGGATCCTGTTTCACCCCTCCACTTT

size: NA
J: TRBJ1-2
D: NA
V: TRBV24-1
CDR3: CATSDLGQRYNYGYTF
DNA: TGTGCCACCAGTGATCTCGGACAACGATACAACTATGGCTACACCTTC

size: few
J: TRBJ2-3
D: TRBD2
V: TRBV13
CDR3: CASSLNLAGGQNF
DNA: TGTGCCAGCAGCTTGAATCTAGCGGGCGGCCAGAATTTT

size: few
J: TRBJ1-6
D: TRBD1
V: TRBV12-3/TRBV12-4
CDR3: CASHYRGQGASPLHF
DNA: TGTGCCAGCCACTACCGGGGACAGGGGGCTTCACCCCTCCACTTT

size: NA
J: TRBJ2-3
D: TRBD2
V: TRBV7-8
CDR3: CASSLFASGRAGGTDTQYF
DNA: TGTGCCAGCAGCTTATTTGCTAGCGGGAGGGCTGGGGGCACAGATACGCAGTATTTT

size: NA
J: TRBJ2-1
D: TRBD2
V: TRBV7-3
CDR3: CASSLTPRTSGTNEQFF
DNA: TGTGCCAGCAGCTTAACCCCGCGGACTAGCGGGACGAATGAGCAGTTCTTC

size: NA
J: TRBJ2-7
D: NA
V: TRBV12-3/TRBV12-4
CDR3: CASTKGTGGGYEQYF
DNA: TGTGCCAGCACCAAAGGGACCGGGGGCGGCTACGAGCAGTACTTC

size: few
J: TRBJ2-7
D: TRBD1
V: TRBV29-1
CDR3: CSVEDWDRGDEQYF
DNA: TGCAGCGTTGAAGACTGGGACAGGGGAGACGAGCAGTACTTC

size: few
J: TRBJ2-3
D: NA
V: TRBV29-1
CDR3: CSVEQSTDTQYF
DNA: TGCAGCGTTGAACAGAGCACAGATACGCAGTATTTT

size: NA
J: TRBJ1-5
D: TRBD1
V: TRBV20-1
CDR3: CSARGVDRGVYQPQHF
DNA: TGCAGTGCTAGAGGGGTTGACAGGGGGGTGTATCAGCCCCAGCATTTT

size: few
J: TRBJ1-1
D: NA
V: TRBV5-6
CDR3: CASSSGPTGKEAFF
DNA: TGTGCCAGCAGCTCCGGACCTACAGGGAAGGAAGCTTTCTTT

size: NA
J: TRBJ1-1
D: NA
V: TRBV6-1
CDR3: CASSEGEMNTEAFF
DNA: TGTGCCAGCAGCGAGGGGGAAATGAACACTGAAGCTTTCTTT

size: NA
J: TRBJ1-2
D: NA
V: TRBV12-5
CDR3: CASGISGTRHGYTF
DNA: TGTGCTAGTGGTATCTCGGGGACACGTCACGGCTACACCTTC

size: many
J: TRBJ2-7
D: NA
V: TRBV12-3/TRBV12-4
CDR3: CASSFLEGLGYEQYF
DNA: TGTGCCAGCAGTTTTCTGGAGGGCCTTGGCTACGAGCAGTACTTC

size: NA
J: TRBJ2-7
D: TRBD1
V: TRBV13
CDR3: CASSLGLQGLAYEQYF
DNA: TGTGCCAGCAGCTTAGGCCTACAGGGGCTAGCCTACGAGCAGTACTTC

size: NA
J: TRBJ2-2
D: TRBD1
V: TRBV24-1
CDR3: CATSRSGGGGELFF
DNA: TGTGCCACCAGTAGATCAGGGGGCGGCGGGGAGCTGTTTTTT

size: NA
J: TRBJ2-1
D: TRBD2
V: TRBV24-1
CDR3: CATSGGGRAAIDEQFF
DNA: TGTGCCACCAGTGGGGGCGGGAGGGCCGCTATAGATGAGCAGTTCTTC

size: few
J: TRBJ2-7
D: TRBD2
V: TRBV12-3/TRBV12-4
CDR3: CASTGGLAGLEQYF
DNA: TGTGCCAGCACCGGGGGACTAGCGGGACTCGAGCAGTACTTC

size: few
J: TRBJ2-7
D: TRBD1
V: TRBV27
CDR3: CASSSGTGGLAGQYF
DNA: TGTGCCAGCAGTTCAGGGACAGGGGGACTAGCCGGGCAGTACTTC

size: NA
J: TRBJ2-1
D: NA
V: TRBV25-1
CDR3: CASSERGGDNEQFF
DNA: TGTGCCAGCAGTGAAAGAGGGGGGGACAATGAGCAGTTCTTC

size: few
J: TRBJ2-7
D: TRBD1
V: TRBV7-8
CDR3: CASSSWDSFYEQYF
DNA: TGTGCCAGCAGCTCCTGGGACAGTTTTTACGAGCAGTACTTC

size: many
J: TRBJ2-3
D: NA
V: TRBV5-1
CDR3: CASSSTGTSEDTQYF
DNA: TGCGCCAGCAGCTCTACCGGGACTTCTGAAGATACGCAGTATTTT

size: NA
J: TRBJ1-1
D: TRBD1
V: TRBV5-1
CDR3: CASTLRQGRANTEAFF
DNA: TGCGCCAGCACCTTGAGACAGGGTCGGGCTAACACTGAAGCTTTCTTT

size: few
J: TRBJ2-3
D: NA
V: TRBV12-3/TRBV12-4
CDR3: CASLNAAPAADTQYF
DNA: TGTGCCAGCCTAAACGCCGCCCCGGCCGCAGATACGCAGTATTTT

size: many
J: TRBJ2-1
D: NA
V: TRBV4-1
CDR3: CASSYQGYEQFF
DNA: TGCGCCAGCAGCTACCAAGGGTATGAGCAGTTCTTC

size: NA
J: TRBJ2-3
D: NA
V: TRBV12-3/TRBV12-4
CDR3: CASSRSANTQYF
DNA: TGTGCCAGCAGCCGGTCCGCAAATACGCAGTATTTT

size: NA
J: TRBJ2-2
D: TRBD1
V: TRBV6-5
CDR3: CASSSHPGQGAGVRELFF
DNA: TGTGCCAGCAGTTCTCACCCGGGACAGGGGGCCGGAGTTAGGGAGCTGTTTTTT

size: once
J: TRBJ1-1
D: NA
V: TRBV19
CDR3: CASSIPPHQRMAFF
DNA: TGTGCCAGTAGTATCCCCCCCCACCAAAGAATGGCTTTCTTT

size: few
J: TRBJ2-1
D: NA
V: TRBV21-1
CDR3: CASLLGTSGPRTYNEQFF
DNA: TGTGCCAGCCTTCTGGGGACTAGCGGGCCCCGTACCTACAATGAGCAGTTCTTC

size: few
J: TRBJ2-7
D: NA
V: TRBV27
CDR3: CASSFSPRNTYEQYF
DNA: TGTGCCAGCAGTTTCTCCCCTCGTAACACCTACGAGCAGTACTTC

size: few
J: TRBJ1-1
D: NA
V: TRBV4-1
CDR3: CASSQSAGVNTEAFF
DNA: TGCGCCAGCAGCCAAAGCGCAGGAGTGAACACTGAAGCTTTCTTT

size: many
J: TRBJ2-3
D: TRBD1
V: TRBV3-1
CDR3: CASSQEVWTGIPDTQYF
DNA: TGTGCCAGCAGCCAAGAAGTGTGGACAGGGATCCCGGATACGCAGTATTTT

size: NA
J: TRBJ1-3
D: NA
V: TRBV5-1
CDR3: CASSLVGSPVSGNTIYF
DNA: TGCGCCAGCAGCTTGGTGGGGTCGCCTGTCTCTGGAAACACCATATATTTT

size: NA
J: TRBJ2-2
D: NA
V: TRBV4-1
CDR3: CASSQGILGAGELFF
DNA: TGCGCCAGCAGCCAGGGAATCTTGGGAGCCGGGGAGCTGTTTTTT

size: many
J: TRBJ2-5
D: TRBD2
V: TRBV2
CDR3: CASSPPAAGGLLSYF
DNA: TGTGCCAGCAGTCCACCGGCAGCGGGAGGTCTCCTTTCGTACTTC

size: few
J: TRBJ2-7
D: TRBD1
V: TRBV27
CDR3: CASSSTRQGSSYEQYF
DNA: TGTGCCAGCAGTTCGACTCGACAGGGTAGCTCCTACGAGCAGTACTTC

size: NA
J: TRBJ2-1
D: TRBD2
V: TRBV19
CDR3: CASERGRGIEQFF
DNA: TGTGCCAGTGAGCGCGGGAGGGGCATTGAGCAGTTCTTC

size: many
J: TRBJ2-7
D: NA
V: TRBV20-1
CDR3: CSARDDRSSYEQYF
DNA: TGCAGTGCTAGAGATGACAGGAGCTCCTACGAGCAGTACTTC

size: NA
J: TRBJ2-7
D: NA
V: TRBV5-1
CDR3: CASRPMTAHEQYF
DNA: TGCGCCAGCAGACCAATGACAGCACACGAGCAGTACTTC

size: NA
J: TRBJ2-3
D: NA
V: TRBV14
CDR3: CASSQYESVTDTQYF
DNA: TGTGCCAGCAGCCAATACGAAAGCGTTACAGATACGCAGTATTTT